The source of this TCR beta chain is a study of T cell responses to AZD1222 COVID-19 vaccine. Repertoires were generated with immunoSEQ multiplex PCR, while TCRdb's copy carries only in-frame clones and drops some. The sample has over 100,000 clones; around nine tenths are singletons. Study outcomes and limitations: Seropositive at baseline were only a handful of AZD1222 recipients. Nearly half of spike-specific TCRs reportedly target variant regions that are unmutated in the B.1.351 and B.1.1.7 variants. Clonal diversity was possibly underestimated, and white British individuals and females predominated among donors. Spike as a whole was targeted by vaccine-associated CD4 TCRs, dominant at 160-218 and 743-854.

On this clone itself: Its target is not known.

This TCR was sampled from an adult in good health. The sample consisted of peripheral blood, taken on day 0 of AZD1222 vaccination.

The CDR3 region has the DNA TGTGCCAGCCGACAGGGGCCTAACTATGGCTACACCTTC. It encodes CASRQGPNYGYTF. The chain is built from TRBV28 and TRBJ1-2, with TRBD1 matching 8 bases. This CDR3 contains 13 residues. With 8 bases clipped from V and 0 bases from J, the junction kept 2 bases outside the gene matches. Germline CDR1 MDHEN, CDR2 SYDVKM.